This T cell receptor (beta chain) originates from a study of blood T cell repertoires in COVID-19. Study information: The study drew acute and convalescent COVID-19 samples from the United States, Italy and Spain. PBMCs, B-cell-depleted T cells, or T cells provided the cDNA or gDNA that made up the material.

The CDR3 is 15 amino acids. The germline V gene has CDR1 SGHRS and CDR2 YFSETQ. Trimming cost V 2 bases and J 6 bases, with 17 bases left between them. Generated by immunoSEQ multiplex PCR, the TCRdb table keeps only in-frame clones and is missing some. The data hold 95,000 to 150,000 clones, with 88% observed a single time. This sequence joins TRBV5-1 and TRBJ2-5; TRBD2 is a possible D gene (6 bases). The source material was peripheral blood. The clonotype comes from a human donor in a cohort sampled during active COVID-19. The CDR3 nucleotides are TGCGCCAGCAGCTTTTTTAGGGACGGGAGTCAGACCCAGTACTTC. Its translation is CASSFFRDGSQTQYF.